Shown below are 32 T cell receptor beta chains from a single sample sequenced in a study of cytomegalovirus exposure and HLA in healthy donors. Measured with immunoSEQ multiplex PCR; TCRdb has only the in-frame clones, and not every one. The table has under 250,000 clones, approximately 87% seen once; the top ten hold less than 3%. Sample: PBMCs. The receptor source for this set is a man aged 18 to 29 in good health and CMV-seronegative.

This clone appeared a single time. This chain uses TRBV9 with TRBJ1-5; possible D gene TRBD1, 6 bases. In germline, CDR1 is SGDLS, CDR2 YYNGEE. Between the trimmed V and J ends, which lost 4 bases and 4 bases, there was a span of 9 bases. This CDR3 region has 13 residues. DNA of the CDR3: TGTGCCAGCAGCCCGGACAGAAATCAGCCCCAGCATTTT. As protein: CASSPDRNQPQHF.

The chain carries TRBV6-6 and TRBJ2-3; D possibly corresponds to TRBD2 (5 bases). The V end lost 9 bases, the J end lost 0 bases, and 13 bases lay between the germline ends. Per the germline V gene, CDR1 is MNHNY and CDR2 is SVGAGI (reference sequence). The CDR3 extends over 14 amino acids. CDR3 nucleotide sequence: TGTGCCAGTGCAGCGGTTGGTAGCACAGATACGCAGTATTTT. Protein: CASAAVGSTDTQYF.

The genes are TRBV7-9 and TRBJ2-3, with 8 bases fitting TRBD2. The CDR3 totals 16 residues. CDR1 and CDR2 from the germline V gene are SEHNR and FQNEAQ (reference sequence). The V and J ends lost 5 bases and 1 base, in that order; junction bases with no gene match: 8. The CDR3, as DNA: TGTGCCAGCAGCCAAGGAAAACTAGCGGGCACAGATACGCAGTATTTT. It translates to CASSQGKLAGTDTQYF.

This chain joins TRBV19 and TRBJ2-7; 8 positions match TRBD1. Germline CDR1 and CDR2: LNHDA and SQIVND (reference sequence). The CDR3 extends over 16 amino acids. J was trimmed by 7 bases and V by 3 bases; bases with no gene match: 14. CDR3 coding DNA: TGTGCCAGTAGTATGGATGGACAGGGACCCCTGAGGGAGCAGTACTTC. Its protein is CASSMDGQGPLREQYF.

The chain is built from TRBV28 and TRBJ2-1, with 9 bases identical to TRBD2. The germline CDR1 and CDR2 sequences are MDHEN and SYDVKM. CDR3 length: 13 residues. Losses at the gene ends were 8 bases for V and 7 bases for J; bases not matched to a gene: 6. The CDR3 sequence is CASLAGNQNEQFF. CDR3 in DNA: TGTGCCAGCCTAGCGGGAAATCAGAATGAGCAGTTCTTC.

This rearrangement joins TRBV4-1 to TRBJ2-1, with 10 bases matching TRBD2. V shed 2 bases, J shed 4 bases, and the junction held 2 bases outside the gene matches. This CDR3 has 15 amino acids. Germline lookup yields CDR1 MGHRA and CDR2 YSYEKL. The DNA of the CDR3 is TGCGCCAGCAGCCAACAGCGGGGGGGTTACAATGAGCAGTTCTTC. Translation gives CASSQQRGGYNEQFF.

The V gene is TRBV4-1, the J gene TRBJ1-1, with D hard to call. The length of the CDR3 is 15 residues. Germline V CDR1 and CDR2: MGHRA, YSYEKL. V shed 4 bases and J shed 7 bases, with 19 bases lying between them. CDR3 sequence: CASSPMLGSDLEAFF. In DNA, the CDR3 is TGCGCCAGCAGCCCGATGCTAGGGAGTGATCTTGAAGCTTTCTTT.

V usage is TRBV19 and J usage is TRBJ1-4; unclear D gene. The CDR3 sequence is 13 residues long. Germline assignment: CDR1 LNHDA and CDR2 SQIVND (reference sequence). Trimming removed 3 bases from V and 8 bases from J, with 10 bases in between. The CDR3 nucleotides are TGTGCCAGTAGTATTTTGAGGGAGGAAAAACTGTTTTTT. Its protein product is CASSILREEKLFF.

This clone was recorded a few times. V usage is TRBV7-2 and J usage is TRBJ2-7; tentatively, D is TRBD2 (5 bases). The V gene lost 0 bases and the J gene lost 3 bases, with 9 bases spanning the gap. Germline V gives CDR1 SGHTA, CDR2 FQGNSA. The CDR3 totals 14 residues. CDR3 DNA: TGTGCCAGCAGCTTAGCGACCGGGGACTACGAGCAGTACTTC. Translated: CASSLATGDYEQYF.

The CDR3 nucleotides are TGCGCCAGCAGCCCGGCCCCAGCGGGAGGTTTGGACAATGAGCAGTTCTTC. Translated, it gives CASSPAPAGGLDNEQFF. The V gene is TRBV5-1, the J gene TRBJ2-1, with 9 nucleotides matching TRBD2. The germline CDR1 and CDR2 sequences are SGHRS and YFSETQ. With V trimmed by 4 bases and J by 5 bases, 13 bases remained unmatched. This CDR3 contains 17 residues.

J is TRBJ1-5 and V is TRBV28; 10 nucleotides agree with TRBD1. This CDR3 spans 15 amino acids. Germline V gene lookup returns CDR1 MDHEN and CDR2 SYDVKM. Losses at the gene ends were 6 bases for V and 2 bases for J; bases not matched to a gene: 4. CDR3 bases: TGTGCCAGCAGGTGGGGGACAGGGGGCAATCAGCCCCAGCATTTT. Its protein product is CASRWGTGGNQPQHF.

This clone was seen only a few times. The CDR3 region has the DNA TGTGCCAGCAGCTTAGCCTTGCGGGCCGGGGAGCTGTTTTTT. The encoded protein is CASSLALRAGELFF. The chain carries TRBV7-9 and TRBJ2-2; a weak D match, TRBD2 (5 bases). V shed 0 bases and J shed 6 bases, with 8 bases lying between them. This CDR3 comprises 14 residues. Germline V lookup: CDR1 SEHNR, CDR2 FQNEAQ (reference sequence).

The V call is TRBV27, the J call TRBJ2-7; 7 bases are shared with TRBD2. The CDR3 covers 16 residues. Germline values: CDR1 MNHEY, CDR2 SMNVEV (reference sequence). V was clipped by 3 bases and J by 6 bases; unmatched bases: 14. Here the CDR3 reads CASSFLGRERRSEQYF. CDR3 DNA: TGTGCCAGCAGTTTCCTAGGGCGGGAGCGACGGAGCGAGCAGTACTTC.

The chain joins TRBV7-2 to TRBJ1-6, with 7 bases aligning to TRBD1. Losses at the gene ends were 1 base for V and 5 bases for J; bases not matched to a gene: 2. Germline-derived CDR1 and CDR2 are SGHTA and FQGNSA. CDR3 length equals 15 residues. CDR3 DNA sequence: TGTGCCAGCAGCTTAGGGGGACAGCATAATTCACCCCTCCACTTT. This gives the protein CASSLGGQHNSPLHF.

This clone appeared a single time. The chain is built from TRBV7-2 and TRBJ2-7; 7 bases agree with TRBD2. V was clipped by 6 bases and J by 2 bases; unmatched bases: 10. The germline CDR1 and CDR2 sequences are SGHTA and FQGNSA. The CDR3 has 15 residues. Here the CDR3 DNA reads TGTGCCAGCAGTTCTTCTAGCGGAGTACCCTACGAGCAGTACTTC. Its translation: CASSSSSGVPYEQYF.

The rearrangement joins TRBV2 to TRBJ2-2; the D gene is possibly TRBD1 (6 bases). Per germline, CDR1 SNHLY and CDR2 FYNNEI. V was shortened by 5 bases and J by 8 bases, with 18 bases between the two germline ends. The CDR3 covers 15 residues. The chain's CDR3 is CASSLFTGINGELFF. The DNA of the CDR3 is TGTGCCAGCAGTTTATTCACAGGGATCAATGGGGAGCTGTTTTTT.

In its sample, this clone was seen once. CDR3 sequence reads: CASSQEPYRTGSGYTF. CDR3 in DNA: TGTGCCAGCAGCCAAGAACCATACCGGACAGGATCCGGCTACACCTTC. V usage is TRBV16 and J usage is TRBJ1-2, with 7 bases fitting TRBD1. V lost 2 bases and J lost 8; bases outside the gene matches: 14. The CDR3 loop spans 16 amino acids. Germline V lookup: CDR1 KGHSY, CDR2 FQNENV.

The CDR3 protein is CASSVPGLAGKSSYEQYF. The CDR3 DNA follows: TGCGCCAGCAGCGTACCGGGACTAGCGGGGAAGAGCTCCTACGAGCAGTACTTC. This sequence joins TRBV5-1 and TRBJ2-7; 13 nucleotides match TRBD2. V was clipped by 4 bases and J by 0 bases; unmatched bases: 10. CDR1 and CDR2 from the germline V gene are SGHRS and YFSETQ. This CDR3 has 18 amino acids.

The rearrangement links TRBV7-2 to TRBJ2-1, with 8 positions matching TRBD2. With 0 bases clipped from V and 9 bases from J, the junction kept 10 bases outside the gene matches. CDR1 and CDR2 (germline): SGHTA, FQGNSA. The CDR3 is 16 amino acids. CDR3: CASSLAGAGVGGEQFF. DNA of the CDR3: TGTGCCAGCAGCTTAGCCGGAGCGGGGGTGGGCGGTGAGCAGTTCTTC.

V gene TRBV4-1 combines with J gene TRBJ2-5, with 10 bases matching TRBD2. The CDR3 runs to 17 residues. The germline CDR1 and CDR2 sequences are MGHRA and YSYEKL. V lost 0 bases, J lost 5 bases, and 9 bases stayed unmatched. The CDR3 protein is CASSQEQAGGPGETQYF. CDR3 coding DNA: TGCGCCAGCAGCCAAGAACAAGCGGGAGGGCCGGGGGAGACCCAGTACTTC.

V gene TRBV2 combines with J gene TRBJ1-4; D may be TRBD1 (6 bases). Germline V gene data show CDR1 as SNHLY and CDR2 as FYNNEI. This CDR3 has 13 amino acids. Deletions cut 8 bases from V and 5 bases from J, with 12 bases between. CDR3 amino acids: CASETGRNEKLFF. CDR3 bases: TGTGCCAGCGAGACAGGCCGCAATGAAAAACTGTTTTTT.

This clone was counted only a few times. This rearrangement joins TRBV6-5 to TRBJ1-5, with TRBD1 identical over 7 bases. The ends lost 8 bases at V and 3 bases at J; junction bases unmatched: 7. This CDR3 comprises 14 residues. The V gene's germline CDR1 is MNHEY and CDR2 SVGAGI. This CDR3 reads CASAPGQLNQPQHF. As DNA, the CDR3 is TGTGCCAGCGCCCCGGGACAGCTCAATCAGCCCCAGCATTTT.

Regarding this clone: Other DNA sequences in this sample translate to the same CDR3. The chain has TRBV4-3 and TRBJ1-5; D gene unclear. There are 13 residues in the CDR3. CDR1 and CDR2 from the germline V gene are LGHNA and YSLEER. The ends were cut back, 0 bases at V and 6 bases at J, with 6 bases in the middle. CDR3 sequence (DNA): TGCGCCAGCAGCCAAGATCGCGGTCAGCCCCAGCATTTT. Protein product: CASSQDRGQPQHF.

CDR3 nucleotides: TGTGCCATCACAGAAACGAACGGGGAGCTGTTTTTT. Protein sequence: CAITETNGELFF. The rearrangement joins TRBV10-3 to TRBJ2-2; D is ambiguous. The CDR3 sequence is 12 residues long. V gave up 7 bases and J gave up 7 bases, with 10 bases separating them. CDR1 and CDR2 from the germline V gene are ENHRY and SYGVKD.

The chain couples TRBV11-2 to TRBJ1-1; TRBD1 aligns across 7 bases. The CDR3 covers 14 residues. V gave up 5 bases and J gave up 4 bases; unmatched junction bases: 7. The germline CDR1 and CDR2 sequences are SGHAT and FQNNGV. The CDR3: CASSKDRVGTEAFF. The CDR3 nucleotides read TGTGCCAGCAGCAAAGACAGGGTGGGCACTGAAGCTTTCTTT.

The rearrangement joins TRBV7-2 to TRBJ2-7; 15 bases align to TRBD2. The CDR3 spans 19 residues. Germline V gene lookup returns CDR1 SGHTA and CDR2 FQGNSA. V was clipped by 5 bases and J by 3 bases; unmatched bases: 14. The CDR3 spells CASSRGLAGGLVGGYEQYF. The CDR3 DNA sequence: TGTGCCAGCAGCAGGGGACTAGCGGGAGGCCTCGTTGGGGGCTACGAGCAGTACTTC.

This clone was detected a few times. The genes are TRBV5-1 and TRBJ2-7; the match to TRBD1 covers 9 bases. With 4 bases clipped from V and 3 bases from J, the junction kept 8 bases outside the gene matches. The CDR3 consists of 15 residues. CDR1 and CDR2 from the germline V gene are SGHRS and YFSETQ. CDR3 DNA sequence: TGCGCCAGCAGCGCCACCGGGACAGGGAACTACGAGCAGTACTTC. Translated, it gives CASSATGTGNYEQYF.

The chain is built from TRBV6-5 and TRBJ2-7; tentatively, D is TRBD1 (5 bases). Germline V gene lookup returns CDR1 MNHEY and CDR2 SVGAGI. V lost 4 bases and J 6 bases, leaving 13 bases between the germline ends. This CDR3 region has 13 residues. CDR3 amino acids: CASSSSGFGEQYF. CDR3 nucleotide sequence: TGTGCCAGCAGTTCGTCAGGGTTTGGCGAGCAGTACTTC.

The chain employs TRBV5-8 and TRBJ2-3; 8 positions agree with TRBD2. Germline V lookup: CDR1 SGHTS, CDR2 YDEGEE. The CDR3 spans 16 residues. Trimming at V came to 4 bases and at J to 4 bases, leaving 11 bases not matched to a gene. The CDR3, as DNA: TGTGCCAGCAGCGGTAGCGGGAAGAAGGGCGCAGATACGCAGTATTTT. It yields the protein CASSGSGKKGADTQYF. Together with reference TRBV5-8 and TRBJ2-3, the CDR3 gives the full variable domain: EAGVTQSPTHLIKTRGQQATLRCSPISGHTSVYWYQQALGLGLQFLLWYDEGEERNRGNFPPRFSGRQFPNYSSELNVNALELEDSALYLCASSGSGKKGADTQYFGPGTRLTVL.

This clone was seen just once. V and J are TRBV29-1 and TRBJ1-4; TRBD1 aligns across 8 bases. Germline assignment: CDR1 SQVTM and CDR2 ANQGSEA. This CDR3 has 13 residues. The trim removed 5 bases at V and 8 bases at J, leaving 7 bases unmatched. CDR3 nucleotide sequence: TGCAGCGTTCAAGTGACAGGGGAGGAAAAACTGTTTTTT. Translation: CSVQVTGEEKLFF.

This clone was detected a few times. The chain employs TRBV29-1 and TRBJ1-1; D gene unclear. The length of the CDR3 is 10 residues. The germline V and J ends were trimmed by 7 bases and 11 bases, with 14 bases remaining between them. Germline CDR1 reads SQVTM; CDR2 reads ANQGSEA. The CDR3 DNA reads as TGCAGCGGGGGAGGGCCGGGGGCTTTCTTT. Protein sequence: CSGGGPGAFF.

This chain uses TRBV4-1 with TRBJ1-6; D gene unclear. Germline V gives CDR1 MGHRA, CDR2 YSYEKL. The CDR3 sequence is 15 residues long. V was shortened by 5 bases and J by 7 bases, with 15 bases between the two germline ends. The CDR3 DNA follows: TGCGCCAGCAGCTACCCGGGAAGTGGGAATTCACCCCTCCACTTT. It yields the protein CASSYPGSGNSPLHF.